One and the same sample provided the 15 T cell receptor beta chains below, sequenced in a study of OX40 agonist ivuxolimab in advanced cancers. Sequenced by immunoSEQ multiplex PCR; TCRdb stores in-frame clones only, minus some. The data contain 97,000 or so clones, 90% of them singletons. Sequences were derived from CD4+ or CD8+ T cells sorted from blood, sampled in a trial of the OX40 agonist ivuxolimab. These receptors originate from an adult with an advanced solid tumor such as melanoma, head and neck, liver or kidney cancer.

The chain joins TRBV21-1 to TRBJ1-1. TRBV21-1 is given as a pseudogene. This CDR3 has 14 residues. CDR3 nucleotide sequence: TGTGCCAGCACAACAGGGAGGGGGAACACTGAAGCTTTCTTT. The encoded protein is CASTTGRGNTEAFF.

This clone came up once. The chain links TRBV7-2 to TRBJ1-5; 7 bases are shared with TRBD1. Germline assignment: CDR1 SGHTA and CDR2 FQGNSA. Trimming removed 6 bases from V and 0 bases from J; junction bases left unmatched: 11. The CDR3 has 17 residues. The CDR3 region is CASSSPPGTDSNQPQHF. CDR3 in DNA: TGTGCCAGCAGTTCACCACCCGGGACAGATAGCAATCAGCCCCAGCATTTT. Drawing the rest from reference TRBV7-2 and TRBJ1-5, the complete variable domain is GAGVSQSPSNKVTEKGKDVELRCDPISGHTALYWYRQSLGQGLEFLIYFQGNSAPDKSGLPSDRFSAERTGGSVSTLTIQRTQQEDSAVYLCASSSPPGTDSNQPQHFGDGTRLSIL.

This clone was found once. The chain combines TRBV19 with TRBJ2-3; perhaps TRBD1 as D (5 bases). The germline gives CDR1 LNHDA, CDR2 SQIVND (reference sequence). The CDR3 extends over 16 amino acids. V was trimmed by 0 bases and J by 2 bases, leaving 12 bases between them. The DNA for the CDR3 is TGTGCCAGTAGTATAGACATTAAGGGGCCCACAGATACGCAGTATTTT. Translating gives CASSIDIKGPTDTQYF.

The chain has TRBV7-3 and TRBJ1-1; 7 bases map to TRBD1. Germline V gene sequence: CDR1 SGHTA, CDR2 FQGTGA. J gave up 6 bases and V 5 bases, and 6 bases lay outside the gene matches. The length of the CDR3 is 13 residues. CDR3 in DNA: TGTGCCAGCAGCCAACAGGGGAGTTCTGAAGCTTTCTTT. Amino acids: CASSQQGSSEAFF.

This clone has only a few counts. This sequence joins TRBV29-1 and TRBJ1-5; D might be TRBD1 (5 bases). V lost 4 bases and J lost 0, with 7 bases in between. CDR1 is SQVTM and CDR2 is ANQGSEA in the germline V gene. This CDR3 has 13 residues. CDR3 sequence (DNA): TGCAGCGTTGCCAGGGATAGCAATCAGCCCCAGCATTTT. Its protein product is CSVARDSNQPQHF.

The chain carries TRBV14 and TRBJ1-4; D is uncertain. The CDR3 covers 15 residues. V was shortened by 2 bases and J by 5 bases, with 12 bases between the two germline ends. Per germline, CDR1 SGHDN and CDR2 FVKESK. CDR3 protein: CASSQYTSRNEKLFF. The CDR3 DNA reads TGTGCCAGCAGCCAATATACATCGCGGAATGAAAAACTGTTTTTT.

DNA for the CDR3: TGTGCCAGCAGGGCGACAGACTTCGCCGGGGCCAACGTCCTGACTTTC. Protein: CASRATDFAGANVLTF. The gene calls are TRBV6-6 and TRBJ2-6; maybe TRBD1 (5 bases). The germline V and J ends were trimmed by 6 bases and 4 bases, with 16 bases remaining between them. Germline CDR1 reads MNHNY; CDR2 reads SVGAGI (reference sequence). The CDR3 is 16 amino acids.

CDR3 in amino acids: CASTRAGNHNEQFF. CDR3 nucleotide sequence: TGTGCCAGCACCAGGGCCGGGAATCACAATGAGCAGTTCTTC. V is TRBV5-6 and J is TRBJ2-1; D tentatively fits TRBD1 or TRBD2 (5 bases each). The CDR3 runs 14 residues. Germline CDR1 reads SGHDT; CDR2 reads YYEEEE. V lost 6 bases to trimming and J lost 5 bases, with 15 bases between them.

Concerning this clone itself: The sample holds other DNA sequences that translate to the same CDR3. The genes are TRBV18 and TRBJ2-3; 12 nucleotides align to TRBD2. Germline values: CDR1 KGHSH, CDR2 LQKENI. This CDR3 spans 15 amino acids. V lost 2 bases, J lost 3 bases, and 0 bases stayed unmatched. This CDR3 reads CASSPTSGGTDTQYF. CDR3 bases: TGTGCCAGCTCACCAACTAGCGGGGGGACAGATACGCAGTATTTT.

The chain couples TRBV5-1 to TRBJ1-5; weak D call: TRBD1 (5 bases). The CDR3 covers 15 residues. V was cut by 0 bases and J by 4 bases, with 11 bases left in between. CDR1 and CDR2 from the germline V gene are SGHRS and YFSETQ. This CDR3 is CASSLDGTPNQPQHF. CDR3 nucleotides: TGCGCCAGCAGCTTGGATGGGACCCCGAATCAGCCCCAGCATTTT.

CDR3 DNA: TGTGCCAGCAGTTTATTCCTTACGCGGGGAGGCACAGATACGCAGTATTTT. Residues: CASSLFLTRGGTDTQYF. V gene TRBV27 combines with J gene TRBJ2-3; tentative D call: TRBD2 (6 bases). V shed 1 base and J shed 1 base, with 15 bases lying between them. The CDR3 length is 17 residues. CDR1 MNHEY and CDR2 SMNVEV come from the germline V gene (reference sequence).

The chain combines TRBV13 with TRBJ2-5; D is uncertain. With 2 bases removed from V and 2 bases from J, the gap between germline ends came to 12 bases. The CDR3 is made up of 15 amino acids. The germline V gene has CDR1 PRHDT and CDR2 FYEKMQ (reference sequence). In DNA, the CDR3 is TGTGCCAGCAGCTTACGGTGGGAAACTCAAGAGACCCAGTACTTC. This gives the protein CASSLRWETQETQYF.

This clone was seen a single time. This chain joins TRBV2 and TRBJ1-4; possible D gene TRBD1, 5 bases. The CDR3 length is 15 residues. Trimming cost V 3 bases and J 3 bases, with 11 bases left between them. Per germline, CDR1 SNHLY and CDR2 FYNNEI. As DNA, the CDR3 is TGTGCCAGCAGTGACCTCAGGGCCTCTAATGAAAAACTGTTTTTT. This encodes CASSDLRASNEKLFF. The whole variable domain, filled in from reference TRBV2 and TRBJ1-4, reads EPEVTQTPSHQVTQMGQEVILRCVPISNHLYFYWYRQILGQKVEFLVSFYNNEISEKSEIFDDQFSVERPDGSNFTLKIRSTKLEDSAMYFCASSDLRASNEKLFFGSGTQLSVL.

CDR3: CASSPGRDRGYEQYF. The CDR3 DNA follows: TGTGCCAGCAGCCCAGGCCGGGACAGGGGGTACGAGCAGTACTTC. J is TRBJ2-7 and V is TRBV11-2, with TRBD1 matching 11 bases. The CDR3 consists of 15 residues. V lost 5 bases and J lost 4; bases outside the gene matches: 7. Germline V gene lookup returns CDR1 SGHAT and CDR2 FQNNGV.

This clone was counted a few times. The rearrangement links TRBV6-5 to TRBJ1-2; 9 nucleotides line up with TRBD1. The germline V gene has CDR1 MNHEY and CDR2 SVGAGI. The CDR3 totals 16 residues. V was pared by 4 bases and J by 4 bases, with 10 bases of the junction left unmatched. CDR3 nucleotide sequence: TGTGCCAGCAGTTTTCGGACAGGGGCGGTGGGCTATGGCTACACCTTC. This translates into CASSFRTGAVGYGYTF.